This TCR beta chain was found in a study of T-cell memory formation after mild COVID-19. Overall study: In these data, TCR clusters were largely donor specific. Study-wide results and limits: Shrinking CD4+ clones resided mostly in CM and EM, and CD8+ ones in EMRA. Day 15 to 85 contractors were CD4/CD8 balanced; later expanders leaned CD4+.

With constant-segment primers, 5'RACE yielded cDNA libraries of TCR alpha and TCR beta that carried sample barcodes and UMIs. One entry per CDR3 protein results from TCRdb running MiXCR on the 5' RACE reads. This table has around 260,000 distinct CDR3 sequences, 15% to 20% appearing once. Germline assignment: CDR1 MDHEN and CDR2 SYDVKM. The CDR3 is 13 amino acids. The germline V and J ends were trimmed by 3 bases and 2 bases, with 7 bases remaining between them. As to this clonotype: Its matching antigen is unknown.

Source material: PBMCs or a T cell subset sorted from them (not recorded which). The sequence came from a man between 18 and 29 years old who had mild COVID-19 (a few samples of this study predate the infection). Cell type and time point are not known. The chain carries TRBV28 and TRBJ1-2; D gene unclear. The CDR3 region has the DNA TGTGCCAGCAGTTTCCTTTTGAACTATGGCTACACCTTC. Amino acids: CASSFLLNYGYTF.